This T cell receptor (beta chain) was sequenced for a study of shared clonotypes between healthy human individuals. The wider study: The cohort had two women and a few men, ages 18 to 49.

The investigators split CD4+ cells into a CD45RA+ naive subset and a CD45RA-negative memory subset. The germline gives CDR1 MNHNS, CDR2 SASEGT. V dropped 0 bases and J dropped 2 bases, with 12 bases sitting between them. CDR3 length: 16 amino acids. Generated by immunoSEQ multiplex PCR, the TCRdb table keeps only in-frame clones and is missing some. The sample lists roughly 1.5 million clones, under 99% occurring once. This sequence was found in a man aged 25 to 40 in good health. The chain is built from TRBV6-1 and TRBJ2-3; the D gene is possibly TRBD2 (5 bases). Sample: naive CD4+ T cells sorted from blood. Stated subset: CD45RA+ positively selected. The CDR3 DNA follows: TGTGCCAGCAGTGAAGCTCACGGGATTCACACAGATACGCAGTATTTT. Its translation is CASSEAHGIHTDTQYF.